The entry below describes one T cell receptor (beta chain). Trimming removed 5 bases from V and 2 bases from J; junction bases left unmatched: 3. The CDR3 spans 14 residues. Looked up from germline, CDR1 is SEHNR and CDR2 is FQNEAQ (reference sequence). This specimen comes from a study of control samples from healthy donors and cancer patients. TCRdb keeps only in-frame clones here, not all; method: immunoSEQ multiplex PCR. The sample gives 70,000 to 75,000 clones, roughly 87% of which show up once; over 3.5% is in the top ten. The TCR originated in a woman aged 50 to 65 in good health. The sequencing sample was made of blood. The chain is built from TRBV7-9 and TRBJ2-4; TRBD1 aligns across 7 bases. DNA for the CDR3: TGTGCCAGCAGCCTACAGGGGACCAAAAACATTCAGTACTTC. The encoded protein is CASSLQGTKNIQYF. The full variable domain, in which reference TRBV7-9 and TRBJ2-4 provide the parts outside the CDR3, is DTGVSQNPRHKITKRGQNVTFRCDPISEHNRLYWYRQTLGQGPEFLTYFQNEAQLEKSRLLSDRFSAERPKGSFSTLEIQRTEQGDSAMYLCASSLQGTKNIQYFGAGTRLSVL.